These T cell receptor beta chains were read from a single sample in a study of cytomegalovirus exposure and HLA in healthy donors. Clones were read by immunoSEQ multiplex PCR, and TCRdb kept only the in-frame ones, dropping some. This sample has some 200,000 clones; about four fifths occur once, and the top ten carry approximately 2.9%. What was sequenced was PBMCs. The origin of the receptors is a woman in her fifties or sixties in good health and CMV-seropositive. Each CDR3 is given with its conserved first and last residue. The order of the fields is clone size, V gene, J gene, D gene, CDR3 protein, CDR3 DNA. The D gene is left open where the match is weak. The listing skips clone size in some rows; elsewhere it reads once, few, many or a size class.

NA	TRBV27	TRBJ2-6	NA	CASSLPGPSGANVLTF	TGTGCCAGCAGTTTACCAGGCCCCTCTGGGGCCAACGTCCTGACTTTC
NA	TRBV7-9	TRBJ2-1	NA	CASSFTSSYNEQFF	TGTGCCAGCAGCTTTACAAGTTCCTACAATGAGCAGTTCTTC
NA	TRBV28	TRBJ1-2	NA	CASSLWDNYDGYTF	TGTGCCAGCAGTTTATGGGATAACTATGATGGCTACACCTTC
NA	TRBV30	TRBJ2-1	TRBD2	CAWRGLAVEQFF	TGTGCCTGGAGGGGTCTAGCGGTGGAGCAGTTCTTC
NA	TRBV19	TRBJ2-7	NA	CASSIAGYEQYF	TGTGCCAGTAGTATAGCAGGATACGAGCAGTACTTC
NA	TRBV10-3	TRBJ2-1	TRBD2	CAISEKAGTYNEQFF	TGTGCCATCAGTGAAAAAGCGGGGACCTACAATGAGCAGTTCTTC
NA	TRBV12-5	TRBJ2-1	TRBD1	CASGSSPGTGIAYNEQFF	TGTGCTAGTGGTTCGAGTCCCGGGACAGGGATCGCCTACAATGAGCAGTTCTTC
NA	TRBV19	TRBJ1-6	NA	CASFSGLGSPLHF	TGTGCCAGCTTTTCGGGTTTAGGATCACCCCTCCACTTT
NA	TRBV5-1	TRBJ2-7	NA	CASSQNGGEQYF	TGCGCCAGCAGCCAGAATGGTGGCGAGCAGTACTTC
NA	TRBV7-9	TRBJ2-7	NA	CASKGGYEQYF	TGTGCCAGCAAAGGAGGCTACGAGCAGTACTTC
NA	TRBV7-2	TRBJ1-6	TRBD1	CASSPIGTGNSPLHF	TGTGCCAGCAGCCCGATTGGGACAGGGAATTCACCCCTCCACTTT
NA	TRBV6-6	TRBJ2-7	NA	CASRNGDEQYF	TGTGCCAGCAGGAACGGAGACGAGCAGTACTTC
NA	TRBV7-9	TRBJ2-7	TRBD2	CSSSLVAGGGIYEQYF	TGTTCCAGCAGCTTAGTCGCGGGCGGGGGGATCTACGAGCAGTACTTC
NA	TRBV9	TRBJ1-2	NA	CASSVDLAGRSDYTF	TGTGCCAGCAGCGTAGATCTGGCAGGGAGGTCGGACTACACCTTC
few	TRBV7-3	TRBJ1-5	TRBD1	CASSFPRDREFTSNQPQHF	TGTGCCAGCAGCTTCCCCCGGGACAGGGAGTTTACTAGCAATCAGCCCCAGCATTTT
NA	TRBV2	TRBJ2-2	NA	CASSEAGALGTGELFF	TGTGCCAGCAGTGAGGCGGGGGCGCTGGGCACCGGGGAGCTGTTTTTT
NA	TRBV18	TRBJ2-7	TRBD1	CASSQTGALKGEQYF	TGTGCCAGCTCACAAACAGGGGCCTTAAAGGGAGAGCAGTACTTC
NA	TRBV6-5	TRBJ1-6	NA	CASRGRQTNSPLHF	TGTGCCAGCCGCGGTAGACAGACAAATTCACCCCTCCACTTT
NA	TRBV30	TRBJ2-3	NA	CAQRVGFADTQYF	TGTGCCCAGCGGGTGGGGTTCGCAGATACGCAGTATTTT
few	TRBV14	TRBJ1-1	NA	CASSPHPNTEAFF	TGTGCCAGCAGTCCCCATCCGAACACTGAAGCTTTCTTT
NA	TRBV14	TRBJ2-1	NA	CASSPTRSGEQFF	TGTGCCAGCAGCCCGACTAGATCTGGTGAGCAGTTCTTC
NA	TRBV7-3	TRBJ1-1	TRBD1	CASSLSAQGAGEAFF	TGTGCCAGCAGCTTATCGGCGCAGGGGGCGGGTGAAGCTTTCTTT
NA	TRBV2	TRBJ1-4	NA	CASTQETGTMGKLFF	TGTGCCAGCACCCAAGAGACAGGCACCATGGGAAAACTGTTTTTT
NA	TRBV2	TRBJ1-2	NA	CASSPRQRQAARGYTF	TGTGCCAGCAGTCCGAGACAGAGACAGGCCGCAAGGGGCTACACCTTC
NA	TRBV29-1	TRBJ2-3	TRBD1	CSARPGQEPQITQYF	TGCAGCGCTCGACCCGGACAGGAACCACAGATTACGCAGTATTTT
NA	TRBV5-4	TRBJ2-1	TRBD1	CASSMDRGSYNEQFF	TGTGCCAGCAGCATGGACAGGGGCTCCTACAATGAGCAGTTCTTC
NA	TRBV7-8	TRBJ2-2	TRBD1	CASSLSGTGGLVGELFF	TGTGCCAGCAGCTTATCCGGGACAGGGGGCTTAGTCGGGGAGCTGTTTTTT
once	TRBV27	TRBJ1-2	NA	CASSPTVHYGYTF	TGTGCCAGCAGTCCGACAGTACATTATGGCTACACCTTC
NA	TRBV7-9	TRBJ2-3	TRBD2	CASSSRRTSGGRGTDTQYF	TGTGCCAGCAGCTCCCGTCGTACTAGCGGGGGCCGGGGCACAGATACGCAGTATTTT
NA	TRBV5-1	TRBJ1-3	NA	CASSLEVTGSGNTIYF	TGCGCCAGCAGCTTGGAGGTGACAGGCTCTGGAAACACCATATATTTT
once	TRBV7-6	TRBJ1-1	NA	CASSRDRNTEAFF	TGTGCTAGCAGCCGAGACAGGAACACTGAAGCTTTCTTT
NA	TRBV6-6	TRBJ2-7	TRBD2	CASSATSGGAYEQYF	TGTGCCAGCAGTGCCACTAGCGGGGGGGCGTACGAGCAGTACTTC
NA	TRBV28	TRBJ1-5	NA	CASSAPGRGTRGQPQHF	TGTGCCAGCAGCGCCCCTGGCAGGGGTACCCGTGGACAGCCCCAGCATTTT
NA	TRBV6-5	TRBJ1-5	NA	CASRYAENQPQHF	TGTGCCAGCAGATACGCGGAGAATCAGCCCCAGCATTTT
NA	TRBV27	TRBJ2-3	TRBD2	CASSRFGGLAGGKLTDTQYF	TGTGCCAGCAGTCGATTTGGTGGACTAGCGGGGGGAAAACTCACAGATACGCAGTATTTT
NA	TRBV4-2	TRBJ2-3	NA	CASSQEPGTDTQYF	TGTGCCAGCAGCCAAGAGCCGGGCACAGATACGCAGTATTTT
NA	TRBV2	TRBJ2-5	TRBD2	CASNRLAGGEETQYF	TGTGCCAGCAACCGACTAGCGGGGGGTGAAGAGACCCAGTACTTC
NA	TRBV6-5	TRBJ2-7	NA	CASSPGGSSYEQYF	TGTGCCAGCAGTCCAGGGGGGAGCTCCTACGAGCAGTACTTC
NA	TRBV11-3	TRBJ2-7	TRBD1	CASSYSGTGLHEQYF	TGTGCCAGCAGCTACTCCGGGACAGGGCTCCACGAGCAGTACTTC
NA	TRBV7-9	TRBJ2-3	NA	CASSLETRADTQYF	TGTGCCAGCAGCTTAGAGACACGCGCAGATACGCAGTATTTT
once	TRBV7-9	TRBJ1-2	TRBD1	CASSFSGQGPYTF	TGTGCCAGCAGCTTTAGCGGACAGGGCCCCTACACCTTC
NA	TRBV7-9	TRBJ2-7	NA	CASSKLDGAPYNYEQYF	TGTGCCAGCAGCAAGTTGGATGGGGCACCTTATAACTACGAGCAGTACTTC
NA	TRBV5-1	TRBJ2-7	NA	CASSLDAYEQYF	TGCGCCAGCAGCTTGGATGCGTACGAGCAGTACTTC
NA	TRBV5-1	TRBJ1-5	NA	CASSLMGGNQPQHF	TGCGCCAGCAGCTTGATGGGAGGCAATCAGCCCCAGCATTTT
NA	TRBV30	TRBJ1-1	TRBD1	CASARQGNTEAFF	TGTGCCTCGGCTCGACAGGGGAACACTGAAGCTTTCTTT
NA	TRBV7-9	TRBJ2-7	TRBD1	CASSFPPGQGDEQYF	TGTGCCAGCAGCTTTCCCCCGGGACAGGGGGACGAGCAGTACTTC
NA	TRBV28	TRBJ1-5	TRBD1	CATTSPGQGYQPQHF	TGTGCCACCACTTCCCCTGGACAGGGGTACCAGCCCCAGCATTTT
NA	TRBV5-7	TRBJ2-7	TRBD1	CARETGGSYEQYF	TGTGCCAGAGAGACAGGGGGCTCCTACGAGCAGTACTTC
NA	TRBV5-1	TRBJ1-4	TRBD1	CASSLGTGVVVKLFF	TGCGCCAGCAGCTTGGGGACAGGGGTAGTTGTAAAACTGTTTTTT
NA	TRBV6-5	TRBJ1-2	NA	CASSSEGRGTYGYTF	TGTGCCAGCAGTTCCGAGGGGCGGGGTACCTATGGCTACACCTTC
NA	TRBV25-1	TRBJ2-7	TRBD1	CASSVGTGVGAYEQYF	TGTGCCAGCAGTGTTGGGACAGGGGTTGGAGCCTACGAGCAGTACTTC
NA	TRBV5-6	TRBJ2-3	NA	CASSWSETRNTDTQYF	TGTGCCAGCAGCTGGAGCGAAACCCGAAACACAGATACGCAGTATTTT
NA	TRBV7-9	TRBJ2-7	NA	CASSLNPSYEQYF	TGTGCCAGCAGCTTAAATCCCTCGTACGAGCAGTACTTC
once	TRBV7-3	TRBJ1-3	TRBD1	CASSATGGSGNTIYF	TGTGCCAGCAGCGCGACAGGGGGCTCTGGAAACACCATATATTTT
NA	TRBV11-3	TRBJ1-2	NA	CASSPLRRAPPPNYGYTF	TGTGCCAGCAGCCCCCTCCGGAGGGCCCCCCCTCCTAACTATGGCTACACCTTC